The 14 T cell receptor beta chains reported below all come from one sample, sequenced in a study of CD8 T cells in ankylosing spondylitis. One entry per CDR3 protein, called by TCRdb with MiXCR from the 5' RACE reads. The sample has some 450,000 distinct CDR3 sequences, over 15% seen once; the top ten hold 1%. Study conclusions and caveats: Within ankylosing spondylitis blood, a TCR beta motif made up of under 10 highly homologous variants appeared to be characteristic.

No antigens are known for them. The sequenced sample consisted of blood, either unsorted or a sorted T cell fraction (not recorded which). The receptors originated from a male donor with ankylosing spondylitis.

This clonotype was detected a few times. The V gene is TRBV5-1, the J gene TRBJ2-1, with D perhaps given as TRBD1 or TRBD2 (6 bases each). With 3 bases removed from V and 8 bases from J, the gap between germline ends came to 21 bases. There are 16 residues in the CDR3. The V gene's germline CDR1 is SGHRS and CDR2 YFSETQ. CDR3 nucleotides: TGCGCCAGCAGCTGGGGGGTACAGGGAGGCGTTGATGAGCAGTTCTTC. Its translation is CASSWGVQGGVDEQFF.

A few counts support this clonotype. The genes are TRBV7-8 and TRBJ1-2, with D uncertain. Germline V lookup: CDR1 SGHVS, CDR2 FQNEAQ. V dropped 5 bases and J dropped 7 bases, with 11 bases sitting between them. The CDR3 is 12 residues long. For the CDR3, the DNA is TGTGCCAGCAGCCTACCTGGATCTGGCTACACCTTC. Its protein product is CASSLPGSGYTF.

The genes are TRBV29-1 and TRBJ2-7; no clear D. Germline V gives CDR1 SQVTM, CDR2 ANQGSEA. The V end was cut by 4 bases, the J end by 2 bases, with 15 bases between. The CDR3 contains 14 residues. CDR3 loop: CSVVTVRPPYEQYF. In nucleotides, the CDR3 is TGCAGCGTTGTCACGGTTAGGCCTCCCTACGAGCAGTACTTC.

This clonotype was seen ten or more times. The rearrangement joins TRBV4-3 to TRBJ2-1; D may be TRBD2 (5 bases). The CDR3 length is 16 residues. With 0 bases removed from V and 5 bases from J, the gap between germline ends came to 14 bases. CDR1 is LGHNA and CDR2 is YSLEER in the germline V gene. The DNA for the CDR3 is TGCGCCAGCAGCCAAGATCTCCGGACTGGCCACAATGAGCAGTTCTTC. Its protein is CASSQDLRTGHNEQFF.

The chain links TRBV6-5 to TRBJ2-7, with 7 bases aligning to TRBD1. Germline CDR1 and CDR2: MNHEY and SVGAGI. After removal of 5 bases from V and 11 bases from J, the junction contained 6 bases not matched to a gene. CDR3 length: 11 residues. CDR3 in DNA: TGTGCCAGCAGTGAGGGGGCCAAAAAGTACTTC. Encoded protein: CASSEGAKKYF.

This clonotype was observed a handful of times. The V call is TRBV5-1, the J call TRBJ1-1, with D uncertain. Trimming removed 0 bases from V and 5 bases from J, with 14 bases in between. This CDR3 has 15 residues. Germline values: CDR1 SGHRS, CDR2 YFSETQ. The CDR3 coding sequence is TGCGCCAGCAGCTTGGGGGAAGGGTGGGTGACTGAAGCTTTCTTT. Amino acids: CASSLGEGWVTEAFF.

This clonotype turned up a few times. The genes are TRBV6-2 or TRBV6-3 and TRBJ1-5; no definite D call. The CDR3 is 12 residues long. Trimming stripped 5 bases from V and 4 bases from J, with 6 bases between. Germline V lookup: CDR1 MNHEY, CDR2 SVGEGT. The CDR3 is CASSDPNQPQHF. The CDR3 DNA reads as TGTGCCAGCAGTGACCCTAATCAGCCCCAGCATTTT.

The genes are TRBV18 and TRBJ1-3; D ambiguous. CDR3 length: 15 amino acids. The V gene's germline CDR1 is KGHSH and CDR2 LQKENI. The V end lost 2 bases, the J end lost 4 bases, and 12 bases lay between the germline ends. The CDR3 here is CASSPGRQAGNTIYF. The DNA for the CDR3 is TGTGCCAGCTCACCAGGGCGACAAGCAGGAAACACCATATATTTT.

The J gene is TRBJ2-7, the V gene TRBV6-1, with 7 nucleotides matching TRBD1. The CDR3 is made up of 16 amino acids. Germline V gene sequence: CDR1 MNHNS, CDR2 SASEGT. The V and J ends lost 7 bases and 3 bases, in that order; junction bases with no gene match: 15. CDR3 sequence: CASTDGRDRAVYEQYF. Written as DNA, the CDR3 is TGTGCCAGCACGGACGGTCGAGACAGGGCTGTCTACGAGCAGTACTTC.

This clonotype was found a few times. The J gene is TRBJ2-7, the V gene TRBV27; TRBD1 or TRBD2 may be the D gene (5 bases each). Germline CDR1 is MNHEY and CDR2 is SMNVEV (reference sequence). Trimming removed 4 bases at V and 7 bases at J, with 14 bases between. CDR3 length equals 13 residues. The CDR3 DNA reads as TGTGCCAGCAGTTCGACCGGGACCGGGGAGCAGTACTTC. Translating gives CASSSTGTGEQYF.

This clonotype was seen more than once but under ten times. The rearrangement links TRBV18 to TRBJ2-7, with 10 positions matching TRBD1. V trimming: 0 bases; J trimming: 4 bases; junction bases outside the gene matches: 6. Germline CDR1 reads KGHSH; CDR2 reads LQKENI. The length of the CDR3 is 16 residues. As DNA, the CDR3 is TGTGCCAGCTCACCACCTGGACGGGACAGGGGATACGAGCAGTACTTC. Its protein product is CASSPPGRDRGYEQYF.

This chain links TRBV20-1 with TRBJ2-2; possibly TRBD1 for D (5 bases). The CDR3 contains 12 residues. CDR1 and CDR2 from the germline V gene are DFQATT and SNEGSKA (reference sequence). V was clipped by 8 bases and J by 8 bases, with 15 bases between them. The CDR3 DNA reads TGCAGTCTGCTCGGCCCAGGGGGGGAGCTGTTTTTT. It codes for CSLLGPGGELFF.

This chain connects TRBV14 to TRBJ1-1, with D possibly matching TRBD1 (6 bases). Germline V gene data show CDR1 as SGHDN and CDR2 as FVKESK. CDR3 length equals 16 residues. Trimming shortened V by 6 bases and J by 1 base, and 18 bases separated the two germline ends. For the CDR3, the DNA is TGTGCCAGCAGACCCTTGAGGACAGAAAAGAACACTGAAGCTTTCTTT. Translated, it gives CASRPLRTEKNTEAFF. The whole variable domain, filled in from reference TRBV14 and TRBJ1-1, reads EAGVTQFPSHSVIEKGQTVTLRCDPISGHDNLYWYRRVMGKEIKFLLHFVKESKQDESGMPNNRFLAERTGGTYSTLKVQPAELEDSGVYFCASRPLRTEKNTEAFFGQGTRLTVV.

This clonotype was counted only a few times. The V call is TRBV6-1, the J call TRBJ2-1; D is unclear. V was clipped by 8 bases and J by 6 bases, with 14 bases between them. The CDR3 contains 13 residues. Germline values: CDR1 MNHNS, CDR2 SASEGT. The CDR3 nucleotides are TGTGCCAGCCATACAAGCGTCAGCAATGAGCAGTTCTTC. Translated, it gives CASHTSVSNEQFF.